This passage covers 13 T cell receptor beta chains from one sample sequenced in a study of CD8+ T cells in alopecia areata. Extraction of RNA preceded its reverse transcription into cDNA, which served as the sequencing template. Method: immunoSEQ multiplex PCR; TCRdb's copy keeps in-frame clones and lacks some. The sample has approximately 110,000 clones, none seen only once. Specimen: lesional skin. All receptors derive from a C3H/HeJ mouse with alopecia areata. The mouse line has the MHC haplotype H2-k.

There are a few counts of this clone. Gene names refer to mouse genes. The CDR3 end lies 4 residues beyond the end of the read and is filled in from the germline J gene. V usage is TRBV1 and J usage is TRBJ2-1; 11 nucleotides match TRBD1. V trimming: 4 bases; J trimming: 5 bases; junction bases outside the gene matches: 7. The germline V gene encodes CDR1 NSQYPW and CDR2 LRSPGD (reference sequence). The CDR3 totals 16 residues. CDR3 bases read: TGCACCTGCAGTGGCCCGGACAGGGGGCTGGATGCT. This gives the protein CTCSGPDRGLDA. In full, the CDR3 reads CTCSGPDRGLDAEQFF.

This clone appeared a few times. The listed TCRdb protein conflicts with the DNA translation at residue 10, and the protein shown is translated directly from the DNA. Germline and genes here are mouse. The read falls 3 residues short of the CDR3 end, and the missing part is taken from the germline J gene. The chain combines TRBV19 with TRBJ1-3; D is perhaps TRBD1 (5 bases). Looked up from germline, CDR1 is FNHDT and CDR2 is SITEND (reference sequence). Trimming stripped 2 bases from V and 8 bases from J, with 11 bases between. This CDR3 has 13 amino acids. The CDR3 here is CASSMQGRDTLYF. The sequenced part of the CDR3 DNA is TGTGCCAGCAGTATGCAGGGAAGGGATACG.

Details on this clone: Germline and genes: mouse. The CDR3 end lies 4 residues beyond the end of the read and is filled in from the germline J gene. The V call is TRBV13-1, the J call TRBJ2-7; 13 nucleotides agree with TRBD2. The V and J ends lost 3 bases and 3 bases, in that order; junction bases with no gene match: 3. Germline lookup yields CDR1 NSHNY and CDR2 SYGAGN. This CDR3 has 15 residues. CDR3 bases read: TGTGCCAGCAGTGGCGGGGACTGGGGGGGCTAT. Its protein is CASSGGDWGGY. The whole CDR3 sequence is CASSGGDWGGYEQYF.

Turning to this clone: Germline and genes here are mouse. The read terminates 4 residues before the CDR3 end, so the remaining end is supplied by the germline J gene. The chain is built from TRBV13-3 and TRBJ2-5; TRBD2 might be the D (7 bases). The CDR3 loop spans 14 amino acids. The germline CDR1 and CDR2 sequences are NNHDY and SYVADS. CDR3 bases read: TGTGCCAGCAGTGATGAGGGGGGCGGGGAC. Protein: CASSDEGGGD. Given in full, the CDR3 is CASSDEGGGDTQYF.

This clone came up a few times. Mouse gene names apply. With the read ending 4 residues before the CDR3 end, the germline J gene is used to fill in that end. The rearrangement uses TRBV13-1 and TRBJ1-1, with TRBD1 matching over 8 bases. The CDR3 extends over 13 amino acids. Germline loops: CDR1 NSHNY, CDR2 SYGAGN. CDR3 DNA, as far as it was read: TGTGCCAGCAGTGATGGACAGGGGTCA. Encoded protein: CASSDGQGS. The whole CDR3 protein is CASSDGQGSEVFF.

This clone was observed a handful of times. Each gene name is a mouse one. The CDR3 end falls 4 residues outside the read, so it is completed with the germline J gene. The chain uses TRBV19 and TRBJ2-1; D might be TRBD1 (5 bases). Germline CDR1 FNHDT, CDR2 SITEND (reference sequence). The CDR3 extends over 14 amino acids. The ends were cut back, 2 bases at V and 5 bases at J, with 11 bases in the middle. Incomplete CDR3 DNA: TGTGCCAGCAGTATTGGCAGGGAGGATGCT. Translated: CASSIGREDA. The CDR3 reads in full as CASSIGREDAEQFF.

Regarding this clone: Genes and germline are mouse. The part of the CDR3 DNA that was read is TGCACCTGCAGTGCAGATCCCGGGACAGGGGAATCCTAT. It codes for CTCSADPGTGESY. In full, the CDR3 reads CTCSADPGTGESYEQYF. This chain connects TRBV1 to TRBJ2-7; 10 nucleotides align to TRBD1. The read halts 4 residues ahead of the CDR3 end, with the missing end drawn from the germline J gene. The CDR3 loop spans 17 amino acids. In germline, CDR1 is NSQYPW, CDR2 LRSPGD (reference sequence). The junction had 6 bases not matched to a gene; V was cut back by 0 bases and J by 1 base.

This clone has more than one count but fewer than ten. Gene names and germline refer to mouse. The missing CDR3 end, 4 residues past where the read stops, is filled in from the germline J gene. The chain carries TRBV1 and TRBJ2-7, with D possibly being TRBD1 (6 bases). The CDR3 length is 17 residues. Deletions cut 0 bases from V and 0 bases from J, with 15 bases between. The germline V gene has CDR1 NSQYPW and CDR2 LRSPGD (reference sequence). The CDR3 sequence: CTCSADPGTKSSYEQYF. The part of the CDR3 DNA that was read is TGCACCTGCAGTGCAGATCCCGGGACAAAAAGCTCCTAT. The complete variable domain, with remaining parts taken from reference TRBV1 and TRBJ2-7, reads VTLLEQNPRWRLVPRGQAVNLRCILKNSQYPWMSWYQQDLQKQLQWLFTLRSPGDKEVKSLPGADYLATRVTDTELRLQVANMSQGRTLYCTCSADPGTKSSYEQYFGPGTRLTVL.

This clone turned up a few times. Gene labels here are mouse ones. This chain's CDR3 is CASSSGLDTGQLYF. CDR3 DNA, as far as it was read: TGTGCCAGCAGTTCAGGGTTGGACACCGGG. V is TRBV19 and J is TRBJ2-2; D perhaps matches TRBD1 (5 bases). The CDR3 goes on 4 residues after the read ends, and that part is filled in from the germline J gene. The CDR3 length is 14 residues. Germline V CDR1 and CDR2: FNHDT, SITEND (reference sequence). Trimming shortened V by 4 bases and J by 3 bases, and 10 bases separated the two germline ends. The full variable domain, with the rest looked up from reference TRBV19 and TRBJ2-2, is GGIITQTPKFLIGQEGQKLTLKCQQNFNHDTMYWYRQDSGKGLRLIYYSITENDLQKGDLSEGYDASREKKSSFSLTVTSAQKNEMAVFLCASSSGLDTGQLYFGEGSKLTVL.

This clone was found a few times. Genes here carry mouse names. The read gets to within 4 residues of the CDR3 end, and the germline J gene fills in the rest. The chain carries TRBV13-1 and TRBJ2-7, with a tentative D call TRBD2 (6 bases). Germline V gives CDR1 NSHNY, CDR2 SYGAGN. The CDR3 is made up of 14 amino acids. V lost 3 bases to trimming and J lost 0 bases, with 10 bases between them. The DNA read from the CDR3 is TGTGCCAGCAGTGGTCTCTGGGGCTCCTAT. This encodes CASSGLWGSY. The entire CDR3 protein reads CASSGLWGSYEQYF.

A note on this clone: TCRdb's protein and the DNA translation differ at residue 10; the protein here comes from the DNA. The gene symbols are mouse symbols. The read terminates 3 residues ahead of where the CDR3 ends, so the germline J gene completes it. This chain links TRBV13-2 with TRBJ1-6; 8 bases are a match to TRBD1. TRBJ1-6 belongs to the ORF category, with a function that is uncertain. This CDR3 spans 13 amino acids. The germline V gene encodes CDR1 NNHNN and CDR2 SYGAGS (reference sequence). With 6 bases clipped from V and 7 bases from J, the junction kept 3 bases outside the gene matches. CDR3 bases read: TGTGCCAGCGCAGGACAGGGAAATTCGCCC. This gives the protein CASAGQGNSP. The full CDR3 is CASAGQGNSPLYF.

Concerning this clone: Gene names and germline refer to mouse. The CDR3 extends 4 residues past the end of the read, so its final part is completed from the germline J gene. V usage is TRBV13-3 and J usage is TRBJ2-7; 9 bases agree with TRBD2. CDR3 size: 16 residues. Germline V CDR1 and CDR2: NNHDY, SYVADS. Losses at the gene ends were 2 bases for V and 0 bases for J; bases not matched to a gene: 6. CDR3 amino acids: CASSDPRLGDSYEQYF. Incomplete CDR3 DNA: TGTGCCAGCAGTGACCCTCGACTGGGGGACTCCTAT.

A word on this clone: Genes here carry mouse names. The read ends 4 residues early relative to the CDR3; the germline J gene fills the gap. The gene calls are TRBV13-3 and TRBJ1-2; D remains unclear. The V gene lost 2 bases and the J gene lost 2 bases, with 10 bases spanning the gap. The CDR3 covers 14 residues. Germline V lookup: CDR1 NNHDY, CDR2 SYVADS. CDR3 bases read: TGTGCCAGCAGTGAAGAACACCTTAACTCC. Its translation is CASSEEHLNS. In full, the CDR3 reads CASSEEHLNSDYTF.